Sequencing of this TCR beta chain was carried out in a study of esophageal squamous cell carcinoma under preoperative chemotherapy. About this clonotype: The target antigen is unknown. Relative to the germline gene, one junction end is altered; a read error may explain this.

Using its own MiXCR run on the PCR reads, TCRdb lists one record per CDR3 protein. Counted here are roughly 15,000 distinct CDR3 sequences, roughly 60% occurring once; the ten biggest clones make up roughly 50%. Broader study findings: Peripheral T cells migrating into the tumor appeared to partly supply post-treatment tumor-infiltrating lymphocytes. Clonal contraction, more than amplification, hit abundant clones after paclitaxel-nedaplatin. After chemotherapy, TCR diversity rose significantly in peripheral T cells but not in tumor-infiltrating lymphocytes.

The CDR3 consists of 16 residues. CDR1 and CDR2 (germline): MNHNS, SASEGT. Time point described: before preoperative PTX-NDP chemotherapy. Preoperative chemotherapy with paclitaxel-nedaplatin was given to patients before surgery. This clonotype originated in a human donor with esophageal squamous cell carcinoma. The donor label of this sample is uncertain. Collection took place from a patient given preoperative chemotherapy. The rearrangement links TRBV6-1 to TRBJ2-3; D could derive from TRBD1 or TRBD2 (6 bases each). The CDR3 region has the DNA TGTGCCAGCAGTGAAGCGGCGGGATGGGGGGCAGATACGCAGTATTTC. Translating gives CASSEAAGWGADTQYF.